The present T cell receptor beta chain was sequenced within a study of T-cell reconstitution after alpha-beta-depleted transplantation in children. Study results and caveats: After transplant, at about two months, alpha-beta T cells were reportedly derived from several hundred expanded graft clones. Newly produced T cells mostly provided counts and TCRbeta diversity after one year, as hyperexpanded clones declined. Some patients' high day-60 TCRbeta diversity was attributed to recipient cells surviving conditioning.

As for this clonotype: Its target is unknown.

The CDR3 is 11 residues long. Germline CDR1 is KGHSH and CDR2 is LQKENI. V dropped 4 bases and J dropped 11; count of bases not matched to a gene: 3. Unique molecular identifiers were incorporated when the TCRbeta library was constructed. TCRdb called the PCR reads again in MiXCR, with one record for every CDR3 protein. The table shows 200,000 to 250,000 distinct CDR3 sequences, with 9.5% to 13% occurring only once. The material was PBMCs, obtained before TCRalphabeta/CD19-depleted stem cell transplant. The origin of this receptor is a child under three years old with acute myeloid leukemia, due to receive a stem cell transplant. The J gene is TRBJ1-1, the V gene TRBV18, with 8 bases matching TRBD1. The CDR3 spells CASSLQGEAFF. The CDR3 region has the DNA TGTGCCAGCTCACTACAGGGGGAGGCTTTCTTT.